This T cell receptor beta chain emerged from a study of control samples from healthy donors and cancer patients. This CDR3 spans 15 amino acids. CDR1 SGHNT and CDR2 YYREEE come from the germline V gene (reference sequence). Trimming took off 0 bases at V and 1 base at J, with 10 bases between the two ends. Repertoires were generated with immunoSEQ multiplex PCR, while TCRdb's copy carries only in-frame clones and drops some. The sample carries under 130,000 clones, roughly 90% recorded once. The sequence was collected from a man aged 60 to 69 with lung cancer. This chain connects TRBV5-4 to TRBJ1-1; a possible D gene is TRBD1 (5 bases). The specimen sequenced was PBMCs. The CDR3 region is CASSLEAGRNTEAFF. The DNA for the CDR3 is TGTGCCAGCAGCTTGGAAGCAGGGAGGAACACTGAAGCTTTCTTT. The full variable domain, rest sourced from reference TRBV5-4 and TRBJ1-1, is ETGVTQSPTHLIKTRGQQVTLRCSSQSGHNTVSWYQQALGQGPQFIFQYYREEENGRGNFPPRFSGLQFPNYSSELNVNALELDDSALYLCASSLEAGRNTEAFFGQGTRLTVV.